These T cell receptor beta chains were read from a single sample in a study of T cells in narcolepsy. TCRdb's table, derived via immunoSEQ multiplex PCR, lists solely in-frame clones and lacks some. The sample shows tens of thousands of clones, approximately 84% of them seen only once. Material for sequencing was CD45RA- memory CD4+ T cells from PBMCs. These receptors came from a human donor with narcolepsy. CDR3s include the opening cysteine and the closing phenylalanine or tryptophan. A D gene is named only where the DNA matches it firmly. The size of a clone is reported for some rows only, either as once, few or many, or as a class for expanded clones.

d_call: NA
j_call: TRBJ1-3
v_call: TRBV23-1
cdr3_length: 17
clone_size: NA
cdr3_aa: CASSQPRGYSSGNTIYF
cdr3_nt: TGCGCCAGCAGTCAACCGCGGGGGTATTCGTCTGGAAACACCATATATTTT

d_call: TRBD1
j_call: TRBJ2-3
v_call: TRBV5-1
cdr3_length: 14
clone_size: NA
cdr3_aa: CASSLVGGSDTQYF
cdr3_nt: TGCGCCAGCAGCTTGGTAGGGGGCTCAGATACGCAGTATTTT

d_call: NA
j_call: TRBJ1-2
v_call: TRBV25-1
cdr3_length: 13
clone_size: NA
cdr3_aa: CASSLEANYGYTF
cdr3_nt: TGTGCCAGCAGCCTGGAGGCTAACTATGGCTACACCTTC

d_call: NA
j_call: TRBJ1-2
v_call: TRBV10-2
cdr3_length: 15
clone_size: few
cdr3_aa: CASSEETNSNYGYTF
cdr3_nt: TGCGCCAGCAGTGAGGAAACAAATAGCAACTATGGCTACACCTTC

d_call: TRBD2
j_call: TRBJ2-1
v_call: TRBV6-1
cdr3_length: 14
clone_size: NA
cdr3_aa: CASGMVAGGFEQFF
cdr3_nt: TGTGCCAGCGGCATGGTAGCGGGGGGTTTTGAGCAGTTCTTC

d_call: TRBD2
j_call: TRBJ2-3
v_call: TRBV5-1
cdr3_length: 15
clone_size: NA
cdr3_aa: CASSLNGGASDTQYF
cdr3_nt: TGCGCCAGCAGCTTAAACGGGGGGGCATCAGATACGCAGTATTTT

d_call: NA
j_call: TRBJ2-1
v_call: TRBV29-1
cdr3_length: 16
clone_size: NA
cdr3_aa: CSVEVNPGRRYNEQFF
cdr3_nt: TGCAGCGTTGAAGTAAACCCCGGAAGACGGTACAATGAGCAGTTCTTC

d_call: TRBD2
j_call: TRBJ2-5
v_call: TRBV19
cdr3_length: 16
clone_size: NA
cdr3_aa: CASSVGASGGQETQYF
cdr3_nt: TGTGCCAGTAGTGTTGGTGCTAGCGGGGGACAAGAGACCCAGTACTTC

d_call: TRBD1
j_call: TRBJ1-2
v_call: TRBV11-2
cdr3_length: 14
clone_size: NA
cdr3_aa: CASSFGQGGDGYTF
cdr3_nt: TGTGCCAGCAGCTTCGGACAGGGCGGCGATGGCTACACCTTC

d_call: NA
j_call: TRBJ2-7
v_call: TRBV11-2
cdr3_length: 16
clone_size: NA
cdr3_aa: CASSLYVGRGDYEQYF
cdr3_nt: TGTGCCAGCAGCTTATACGTAGGTAGGGGAGACTACGAGCAGTACTTC

d_call: TRBD2
j_call: TRBJ2-7
v_call: TRBV6-1
cdr3_length: 16
clone_size: few
cdr3_aa: CASSGASGGAVYEQYF
cdr3_nt: TGTGCCAGCAGTGGAGCTAGCGGGGGGGCTGTGTACGAGCAGTACTTC

d_call: NA
j_call: TRBJ1-2
v_call: TRBV6-5
cdr3_length: 15
clone_size: few
cdr3_aa: CASSYFPPTDYGYTF
cdr3_nt: TGTGCCAGCAGTTACTTCCCCCCGACAGATTATGGCTACACCTTC

d_call: TRBD1
j_call: TRBJ1-6
v_call: TRBV11-3
cdr3_length: 14
clone_size: NA
cdr3_aa: CASSLTGDNSPLHF
cdr3_nt: TGTGCCAGCAGCTTAACAGGGGATAATTCACCCCTCCACTTT

d_call: TRBD1
j_call: TRBJ1-5
v_call: TRBV5-5
cdr3_length: 16
clone_size: few
cdr3_aa: CASTPTTGASNQPQHF
cdr3_nt: TGTGCCAGCACCCCTACGACAGGGGCTAGCAATCAGCCCCAGCATTTT

d_call: NA
j_call: TRBJ1-1
v_call: TRBV25-1
cdr3_length: 15
clone_size: NA
cdr3_aa: CASSAQGDMNTEAFF
cdr3_nt: TGTGCCAGCAGTGCTCAGGGCGACATGAACACTGAAGCTTTCTTT

d_call: TRBD2
j_call: TRBJ2-5
v_call: TRBV19
cdr3_length: 16
clone_size: NA
cdr3_aa: CASSIALAGGRETQYF
cdr3_nt: TGTGCCAGTAGTATAGCCCTAGCGGGGGGAAGGGAGACCCAGTACTTC